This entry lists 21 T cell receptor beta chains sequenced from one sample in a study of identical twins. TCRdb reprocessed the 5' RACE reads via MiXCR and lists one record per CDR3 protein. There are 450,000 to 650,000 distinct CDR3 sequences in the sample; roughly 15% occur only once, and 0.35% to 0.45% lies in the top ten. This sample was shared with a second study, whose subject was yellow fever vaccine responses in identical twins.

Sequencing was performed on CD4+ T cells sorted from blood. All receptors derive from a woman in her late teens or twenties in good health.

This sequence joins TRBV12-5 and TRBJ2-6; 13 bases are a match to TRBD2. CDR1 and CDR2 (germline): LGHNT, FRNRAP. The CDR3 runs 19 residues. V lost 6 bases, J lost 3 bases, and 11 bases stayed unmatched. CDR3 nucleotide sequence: TGTGCTAGTGGCTCCTTCGGACTAGCGGGAGAGCTTGGGGCCAACGTCCTGACTTTC. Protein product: CASGSFGLAGELGANVLTF.

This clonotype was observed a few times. CDR3 region: CASSVSLREVRNEQFF. As DNA, the CDR3 is TGTGCCAGCAGCGTAAGTTTGAGGGAGGTTAGGAATGAGCAGTTCTTC. The chain carries TRBV9 and TRBJ2-1; TRBD2 is a possible D gene (6 bases). CDR3 length: 16 amino acids. The ends were cut back, 1 base at V and 7 bases at J, with 18 bases in the middle. CDR1 and CDR2 from the germline V gene are SGDLS and YYNGEE.

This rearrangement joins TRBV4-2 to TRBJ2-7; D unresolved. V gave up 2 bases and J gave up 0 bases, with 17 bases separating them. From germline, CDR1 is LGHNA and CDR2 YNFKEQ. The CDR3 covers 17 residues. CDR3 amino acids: CASSQTSQPSSSYEQYF. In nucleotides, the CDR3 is TGTGCCAGCAGCCAAACGTCACAGCCGAGCTCCTCCTACGAGCAGTACTTC.

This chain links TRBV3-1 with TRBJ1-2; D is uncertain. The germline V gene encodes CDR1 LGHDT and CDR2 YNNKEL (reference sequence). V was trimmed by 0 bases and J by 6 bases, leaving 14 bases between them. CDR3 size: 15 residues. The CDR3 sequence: CASSQEGYRGDGYTF. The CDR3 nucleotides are TGTGCCAGCAGCCAAGAAGGGTATAGAGGTGATGGCTACACCTTC.

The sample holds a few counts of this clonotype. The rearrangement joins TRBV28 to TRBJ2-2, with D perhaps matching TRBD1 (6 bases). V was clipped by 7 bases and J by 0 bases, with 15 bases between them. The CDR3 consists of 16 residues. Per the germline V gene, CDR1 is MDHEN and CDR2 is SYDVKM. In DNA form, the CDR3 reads TGTGCCAGCAACCTCGACAGGATGTCGAACACCGGGGAGCTGTTTTTT. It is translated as CASNLDRMSNTGELFF. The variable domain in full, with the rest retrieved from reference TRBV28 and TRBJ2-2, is DVKVTQSSRYLVKRTGEKVFLECVQDMDHENMFWYRQDPGLGLRLIYFSYDVKMKEKGDIPEGYSVSREKKERFSLILESASTNQTSMYLCASNLDRMSNTGELFFGEGSRLTVL.

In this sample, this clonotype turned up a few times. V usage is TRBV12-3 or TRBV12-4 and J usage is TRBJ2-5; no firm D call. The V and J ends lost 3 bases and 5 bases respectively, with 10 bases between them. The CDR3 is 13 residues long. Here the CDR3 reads CASSLEIGETQYF. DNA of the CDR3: TGTGCCAGCAGTTTGGAGATTGGGGAGACCCAGTACTTC.

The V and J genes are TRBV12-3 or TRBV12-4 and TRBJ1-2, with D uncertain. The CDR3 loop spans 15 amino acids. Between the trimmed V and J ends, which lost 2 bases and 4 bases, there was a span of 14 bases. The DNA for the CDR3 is TGTGCCAGCAGTTTAAGGTTGGGGTCGGGCTATGGCTACACCTTC. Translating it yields CASSLRLGSGYGYTF.

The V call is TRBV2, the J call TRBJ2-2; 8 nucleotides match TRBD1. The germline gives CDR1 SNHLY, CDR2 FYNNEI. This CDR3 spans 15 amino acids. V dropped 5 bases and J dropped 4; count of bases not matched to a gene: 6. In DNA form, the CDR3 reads TGTGCCAGCAGTAATACAGGGGGAATCACCGGGGAGCTGTTTTTT. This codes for CASSNTGGITGELFF.

Here the CDR3 reads CTCSSRFSGRAGYNEQFF. In DNA, the CDR3 is TGTACCTGCAGTTCCCGTTTTAGCGGGAGGGCCGGTTACAATGAGCAGTTCTTC. The chain carries TRBV2 and TRBJ2-1; 11 nucleotides line up with TRBD2. The CDR3 runs 18 residues. CDR1 is SNHLY, CDR2 FYNNEI, per germline. Filled out from reference TRBV2 and TRBJ2-1, the complete variable domain reads EPEVTQTPSHQVTQMGQEVILRCVPISNHLYFYWYRQILGQKVEFLVSFYNNEISEKSEIFDDQFSVERPDGSNFTLKIRSTKLEDSAMYFCTCSSRFSGRAGYNEQFFGPGTRLTVL.

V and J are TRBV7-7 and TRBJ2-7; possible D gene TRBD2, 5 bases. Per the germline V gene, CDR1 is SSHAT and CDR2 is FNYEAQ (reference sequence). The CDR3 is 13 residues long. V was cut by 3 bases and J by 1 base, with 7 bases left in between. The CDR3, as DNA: TGTGCCAGCAGCTTGGGAGAATCCTACGAGCAGTACTTC. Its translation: CASSLGESYEQYF.

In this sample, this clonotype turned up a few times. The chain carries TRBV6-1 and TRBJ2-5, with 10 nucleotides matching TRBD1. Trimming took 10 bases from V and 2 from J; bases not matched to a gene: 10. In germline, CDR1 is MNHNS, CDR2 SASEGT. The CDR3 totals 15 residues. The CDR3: CATGGQGLVQETQYF. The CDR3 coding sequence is TGTGCCACCGGGGGACAGGGGTTGGTACAAGAGACCCAGTACTTC.

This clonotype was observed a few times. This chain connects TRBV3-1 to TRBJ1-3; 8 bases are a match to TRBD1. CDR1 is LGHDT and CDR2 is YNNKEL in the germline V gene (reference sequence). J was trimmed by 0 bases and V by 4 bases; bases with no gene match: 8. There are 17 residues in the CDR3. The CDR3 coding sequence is TGTGCCAGCAGCCCCCGGGACAGGCGATCCTCTGGAAACACCATATATTTT. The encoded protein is CASSPRDRRSSGNTIYF.

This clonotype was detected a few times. Here the CDR3 reads CSASKQGAEKLFF. CDR3 DNA: TGCAGTGCTAGTAAGCAGGGGGCTGAAAAACTGTTTTTT. V usage is TRBV20-1 and J usage is TRBJ1-4; 8 bases line up with TRBD1. Germline loops: CDR1 DFQATT, CDR2 SNEGSKA (reference sequence). V dropped 3 bases and J dropped 7; count of bases not matched to a gene: 4. The CDR3 spans 13 residues.

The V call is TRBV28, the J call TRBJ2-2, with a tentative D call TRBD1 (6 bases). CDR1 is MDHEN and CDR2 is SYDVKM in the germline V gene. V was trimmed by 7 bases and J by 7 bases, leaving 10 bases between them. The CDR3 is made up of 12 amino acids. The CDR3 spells CASNTGIGELFF. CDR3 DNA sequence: TGTGCCAGCAACACAGGGATCGGGGAGCTGTTTTTT.

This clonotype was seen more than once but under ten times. The CDR3, as DNA: TGTGCCATCACTAATGGACAAGAGGGGAATGAGCAGTTCTTC. This codes for CAITNGQEGNEQFF. This sequence joins TRBV10-3 and TRBJ2-1; the D gene could be TRBD1 or TRBD2 (5 bases each). Per germline, CDR1 ENHRY and CDR2 SYGVKD. V lost 7 bases and J lost 7, with 17 bases in between. This CDR3 is 14 amino acids long.

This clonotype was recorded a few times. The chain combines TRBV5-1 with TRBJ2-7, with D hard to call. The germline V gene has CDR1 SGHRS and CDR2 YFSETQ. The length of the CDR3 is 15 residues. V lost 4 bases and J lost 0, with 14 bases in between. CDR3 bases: TGCGCCAGCAGCCAAGGGATTGGCGGCTCCTACGAGCAGTACTTC. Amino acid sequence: CASSQGIGGSYEQYF.

The CDR3 DNA is TGCGCCAGCAGCCAAACCCCGACTATAGCGGAAGGGGATACGCAGTATTTT. It translates to CASSQTPTIAEGDTQYF. This sequence joins TRBV4-1 and TRBJ2-3; D perhaps matches TRBD2 (6 bases). Germline assignment: CDR1 MGHRA and CDR2 YSYEKL. The CDR3 covers 17 residues. Trimming cost V 2 bases and J 6 bases, with 21 bases left between them.

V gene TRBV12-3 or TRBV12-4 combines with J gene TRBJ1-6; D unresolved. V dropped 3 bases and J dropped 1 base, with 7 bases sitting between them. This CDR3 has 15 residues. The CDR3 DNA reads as TGTGCCAGCAGTTTGATGCCTTCCTATAATTCACCCCTCCACTTT. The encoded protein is CASSLMPSYNSPLHF.

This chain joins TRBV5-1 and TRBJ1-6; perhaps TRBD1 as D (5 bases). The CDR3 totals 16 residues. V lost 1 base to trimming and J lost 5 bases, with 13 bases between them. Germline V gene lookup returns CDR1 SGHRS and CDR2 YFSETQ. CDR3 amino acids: CASSLNGAADNSPLHF. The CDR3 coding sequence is TGCGCCAGCAGCTTGAACGGGGCCGCGGATAATTCACCCCTCCACTTT.

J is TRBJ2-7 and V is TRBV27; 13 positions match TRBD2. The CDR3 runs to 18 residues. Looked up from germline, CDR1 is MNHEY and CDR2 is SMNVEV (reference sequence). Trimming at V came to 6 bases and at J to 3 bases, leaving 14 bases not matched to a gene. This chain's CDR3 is CASSLFHGTSGKDYEQYF. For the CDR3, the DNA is TGTGCCAGCAGCCTATTTCACGGGACTAGCGGGAAGGACTACGAGCAGTACTTC.

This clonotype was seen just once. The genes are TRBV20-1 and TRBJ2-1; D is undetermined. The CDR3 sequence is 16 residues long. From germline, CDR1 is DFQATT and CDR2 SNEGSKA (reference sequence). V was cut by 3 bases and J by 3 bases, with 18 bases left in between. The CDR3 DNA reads TGCAGTGCTAGGGGCCAGGCTCTTGACAACTACAATGAGCAGTTCTTC. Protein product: CSARGQALDNYNEQFF.